The 17 T cell receptor beta chains listed next were all sequenced from one sample in a study of PD-1 blockade in mismatch repair-deficient tumors (dated by TCRdb to about 2017). Library preparation used the immunoSEQ multiplex PCR assay. The table was pulled from immuneACCESS by TCRdb, which kept in-frame rearrangements only. Such tables lose some clones; where checked, under half of the loss comes from unresolved V genes, and the rest has no known cause. This sample gives 40,000 to 65,000 clones in total; about 85% of them show up just once. The ten top clones hold roughly 8.8% of the sample. Sample: peripheral blood, taken less than 21 weeks after starting pembrolizumab. These receptors came from an adult with mismatch repair-deficient cancer.

The V gene is TRBV7-9, the J gene TRBJ2-7, with D perhaps TRBD1 or TRBD2 (6 bases each). Per germline, CDR1 SEHNR and CDR2 FQNEAQ (reference sequence). Trimming cost V 0 bases and J 5 bases, with 11 bases left between them. The CDR3 loop spans 14 amino acids. The CDR3 reads CASSLAQGRNEQYF. CDR3 nucleotide sequence: TGTGCCAGCAGCTTAGCGCAGGGGAGGAACGAGCAGTACTTC.

Comment on this clone: A junction end diverges from the germline sequence, so it may reflect a read error. This specimen includes other DNA sequences encoding the same CDR3. The genes are TRBV9 and TRBJ1-2, with 9 nucleotides matching TRBD1. Germline CDR1 is SGDLS and CDR2 is YYNGEE. The CDR3 is 15 amino acids. CDR3 protein: CASSLGTGPSYGYTF. CDR3 DNA sequence: TGTGCTAGCAGCCTCGGGACAGGGCCGTCCTATGGCTACACCTTC.

J is TRBJ1-1 and V is TRBV19; 12 nucleotides match TRBD1. V trimming: 11 bases; J trimming: 5 bases; junction bases outside the gene matches: 15. Germline assignment: CDR1 LNHDA and CDR2 SQIVND (reference sequence). This CDR3 contains 16 residues. For the CDR3, the DNA is TGTGCCTGTAACACCGGGACAGGGGGCGTATTTACTGAAGCTTTCTTT. Its translation is CACNTGTGGVFTEAFF.

The chain is built from TRBV5-1 and TRBJ1-1, with D possibly being TRBD1 (5 bases). V was trimmed by 0 bases and J by 6 bases, leaving 12 bases between them. CDR3 size: 14 residues. Germline-derived CDR1 and CDR2 are SGHRS and YFSETQ. CDR3 in amino acids: CASSLALGPPEAFF. Here the CDR3 DNA reads TGCGCCAGCAGCTTGGCCCTGGGGCCACCTGAAGCTTTCTTT.

The genes are TRBV21-1 and TRBJ1-1. TRBV21-1 is a known pseudogene. The CDR3 spans 14 residues. CDR3 protein: CASSARDGNTEAFF. DNA for the CDR3: TGTGCCAGCAGCGCCCGGGACGGGAACACTGAAGCTTTCTTT.

This chain joins TRBV6-1 and TRBJ2-5, with TRBD2 as a possible D gene (6 bases). Germline CDR1 and CDR2: MNHNS and SASEGT. Trimming removed 4 bases from V and 7 bases from J, with 16 bases in between. The CDR3 has 14 amino acids. The CDR3 nucleotides read TGTGCCAGCAGTGCGACGGGGGTGGAGGTGACCCAGTACTTC. It encodes CASSATGVEVTQYF.

The chain uses TRBV5-6 and TRBJ2-7; 9 bases line up with TRBD2. CDR1 and CDR2 from the germline V gene are SGHDT and YYEEEE. This CDR3 comprises 16 residues. The junction had 12 bases not matched to a gene; V was cut back by 4 bases and J by 4 bases. The DNA for the CDR3 is TGTGCCAGCAGCCCCCCGGGTAGCGGGAGAGTTTACGAGCAGTACTTC. Protein sequence: CASSPPGSGRVYEQYF. Full variable domain (missing parts from reference TRBV5-6 and TRBJ2-7): DAGVTQSPTHLIKTRGQQVTLRCSPKSGHDTVSWYQQALGQGPQFIFQYYEEEERQRGNFPDRFSGHQFPNYSSELNVNALLLGDSALYLCASSPPGSGRVYEQYFGPGTRLTVT.

The rearrangement uses TRBV10-2 and TRBJ2-7; TRBD2 aligns across 7 bases. Losses at the gene ends were 6 bases for V and 0 bases for J; bases not matched to a gene: 2. Germline V CDR1 and CDR2: WSHSY, SAAADI. The length of the CDR3 is 13 residues. CDR3 nucleotide sequence: TGCGCCAGCAGCAGGACTAGCTCCTACGAGCAGTACTTC. Its protein product is CASSRTSSYEQYF.

The V gene is TRBV19, the J gene TRBJ2-7; perhaps TRBD2 as D (6 bases). CDR3 length equals 13 residues. Trimming left V 5 bases short and J 2 bases short, with 10 bases between. The germline CDR1 and CDR2 sequences are LNHDA and SQIVND (reference sequence). The CDR3 nucleotides read TGTGCCAGTAGTGTTGCGGGAACCTACGAGCAGTACTTC. Protein sequence: CASSVAGTYEQYF. The full variable domain, completed using reference TRBV19 and TRBJ2-7, is DGGITQSPKYLFRKEGQNVTLSCEQNLNHDAMYWYRQDPGQGLRLIYYSQIVNDFQKGDIAEGYSVSREKKESFPLTVTSAQKNPTAFYLCASSVAGTYEQYFGPGTRLTVT.

CDR3 DNA sequence: TGCGCCAGCAGCCAAGCGACAGGAGCCTACAATGAGCAGTTCTTC. Protein product: CASSQATGAYNEQFF. V and J are TRBV4-1 and TRBJ2-1, with D perhaps matching TRBD1 (6 bases). Germline V CDR1 and CDR2: MGHRA, YSYEKL. This CDR3 region has 15 residues. V was trimmed by 1 base and J by 2 bases, leaving 9 bases between them.

This clone has just one count. V usage is TRBV7-2 and J usage is TRBJ2-7; 9 bases are a match to TRBD2. The J segment lost 0 bases and the V segment lost 8 bases, leaving 5 bases of the junction unmatched. CDR1 SGHTA and CDR2 FQGNSA come from the germline V gene. CDR3 size: 14 residues. DNA of the CDR3: TGTGCCAGCGGGGGACTAGCCGACTCCTACGAGCAGTACTTC. Amino acid sequence: CASGGLADSYEQYF.

CDR3 DNA sequence: TGTGCCAGCAAGGGGGTTGGGATGAACACTGAAGCTTTCTTT. Translating gives CASKGVGMNTEAFF. The chain links TRBV2 to TRBJ1-1; possibly TRBD1 for D (6 bases). The V gene lost 7 bases and the J gene lost 0 bases, with 12 bases spanning the gap. CDR1 is SNHLY, CDR2 FYNNEI, per germline. The CDR3 is 14 residues long.

This chain joins TRBV28 and TRBJ2-7; 10 nucleotides align to TRBD1. From germline, CDR1 is MDHEN and CDR2 SYDVKM. The V segment lost 5 bases and the J segment 3 bases; nucleotides outside the gene matches: 13. The CDR3 is 17 residues long. This CDR3 is CASSRDRGDSIIYEQYF. For the CDR3, the DNA is TGTGCCAGCAGTCGGGACAGGGGCGACTCTATTATCTACGAGCAGTACTTC.

The rearrangement uses TRBV5-8 and TRBJ2-3, with 10 positions matching TRBD2. The germline gives CDR1 SGHTS, CDR2 YDEGEE. The CDR3 covers 16 residues. V lost 7 bases to trimming and J lost 4 bases; unmatched junction nucleotides: 12. The CDR3 spells CASGPLLAGSADTQYF. CDR3 DNA: TGTGCCAGCGGACCTTTACTAGCGGGAAGTGCAGATACGCAGTATTTT.

This clone was picked up one time. The J gene is TRBJ1-3, the V gene TRBV7-9, with 7 positions matching TRBD1. The CDR3 runs to 16 residues. J lost 4 bases, V lost 6 bases, and 12 bases had no gene match. Germline CDR1 and CDR2: SEHNR and FQNEAQ (reference sequence). The CDR3 protein is CASSSLWTGSGNTIYF. The CDR3, as DNA: TGTGCCAGCAGTTCATTATGGACAGGCTCAGGAAACACCATATATTTT.

The V call is TRBV15, the J call TRBJ1-5, with D unclear. Trimming removed 0 bases from V and 0 bases from J, with 6 bases in between. The length of the CDR3 is 15 residues. Germline V gene sequence: CDR1 LNHNV, CDR2 YYDKDF (reference sequence). CDR3 nucleotide sequence: TGTGCCACCAGCAGAGATGCCAATAGCAATCAGCCCCAGCATTTT. It is translated as CATSRDANSNQPQHF.

This chain links TRBV19 with TRBJ1-1, with D perhaps TRBD1 (5 bases). Germline V lookup: CDR1 LNHDA, CDR2 SQIVND (reference sequence). CDR3 length: 15 residues. V lost 5 bases to trimming and J lost 4 bases, with 17 bases between them. The chain's CDR3 is CASSPKLQGGTEAFF. DNA of the CDR3: TGTGCCAGTAGTCCCAAGCTCCAGGGTGGCACTGAAGCTTTCTTT.